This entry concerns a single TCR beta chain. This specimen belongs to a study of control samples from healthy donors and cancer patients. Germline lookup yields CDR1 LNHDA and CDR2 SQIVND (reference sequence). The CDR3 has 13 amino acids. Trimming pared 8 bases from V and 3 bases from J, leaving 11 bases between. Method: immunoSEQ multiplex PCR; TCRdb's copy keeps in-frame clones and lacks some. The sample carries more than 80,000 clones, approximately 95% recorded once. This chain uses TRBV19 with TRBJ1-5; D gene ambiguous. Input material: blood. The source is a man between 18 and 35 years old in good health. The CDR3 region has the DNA TGTGCCAGTGAAGATGGGTTCAATCAGCCCCAGCATTTT. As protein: CASEDGFNQPQHF. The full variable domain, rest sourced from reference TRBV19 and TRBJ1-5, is DGGITQSPKYLFRKEGQNVTLSCEQNLNHDAMYWYRQDPGQGLRLIYYSQIVNDFQKGDIAEGYSVSREKKESFPLTVTSAQKNPTAFYLCASEDGFNQPQHFGDGTRLSIL.